The 11 T cell receptor beta chains listed next were all sequenced from one sample in a study of Ad26.COV2.S vaccination and SARS-CoV-2 variants (dated by TCRdb to about 2021). The treatment or condition label of this sample denotes: some 20 received Ad26.COV2.S at low or high dose, single or two shots; five or six received placebo; per-sample allocation not given. For vaccine and placebo recipients, repertoires were sequenced using samples collected on day 63 after the first injection. Receptors were amplified or captured by the immunoSEQ multiplex PCR assay. Held by TCRdb, this immuneACCESS table contains in-frame sequences only and omits some clones. Under half of the omission traces to an unresolved V gene where checked; the cause of the rest is unknown. Within this sample are about 320,000 clones, with over 80% of them counted one time only. Of the sample, 2% to 2.5% is held by the ten largest clones.

The sequenced sample was peripheral blood, obtained in a trial of Ad26.COV2.S vaccine versus placebo. These receptors were taken from a person between 18 and 65 years old who received the Ad26.COV2.S COVID-19 vaccine or a placebo.

V usage is TRBV7-6 and J usage is TRBJ2-5; the D gene could be TRBD1 or TRBD2 (5 bases each). The germline V gene encodes CDR1 SGHVS and CDR2 FNYEAQ. The CDR3 is 16 residues long. The V end lost 1 base, the J end lost 4 bases, and 16 bases lay between the germline ends. The CDR3 reads CASSLVGVARGETQYF. The CDR3 region has the DNA TGTGCCAGCAGCTTAGTTGGGGTAGCGAGGGGAGAGACCCAGTACTTC. The full variable domain, its missing parts supplied by reference TRBV7-6 and TRBJ2-5, is GAGVSQSPRYKVTKRGQDVALRCDPISGHVSLYWYRQALGQGPEFLTYFNYEAQQDKSGLPNDRFSAERPEGSISTLTIQRTEQRDSAMYRCASSLVGVARGETQYFGPGTRLLVL.

The chain uses TRBV6-5 and TRBJ1-6, with D possibly being TRBD1 (5 bases). The germline V gene encodes CDR1 MNHEY and CDR2 SVGAGI. The CDR3 extends over 14 amino acids. V was shortened by 9 bases and J by 6 bases, with 15 bases between the two germline ends. For the CDR3, the DNA is TGTGCCAGTTCGGGGGGGAGCGGTAATTCACCCCTCCACTTT. It specifies CASSGGSGNSPLHF.

The V call is TRBV5-1, the J call TRBJ2-5; 11 bases are shared with TRBD2. The CDR3 is 16 residues long. Germline V gene data show CDR1 as SGHRS and CDR2 as YFSETQ. J gave up 4 bases and V 6 bases, and 11 bases lay outside the gene matches. CDR3 nucleotide sequence: TGCGCCAGCACCCCGATAGCGGGGGGGCTCGCAGAGACCCAGTACTTC. Translated: CASTPIAGGLAETQYF.

The gene calls are TRBV6-1 and TRBJ2-5; D gene unclear. CDR1 and CDR2 (germline): MNHNS, SASEGT. Trimming removed 1 base at V and 5 bases at J, with 17 bases between. The CDR3 sequence is 16 residues long. CDR3 nucleotide sequence: TGTGCCAGCAGTGAAGAGGACCCCCAAGGTTGGGAGACCCAGTACTTC. It translates to CASSEEDPQGWETQYF.

This rearrangement joins TRBV13 to TRBJ1-2; 8 bases align to TRBD1. This CDR3 contains 14 residues. Germline CDR1 is PRHDT and CDR2 is FYEKMQ (reference sequence). Trimming cost V 2 bases and J 8 bases; bases outside gene matches: 7. Here the CDR3 reads CASSLPGQAVGYTF. CDR3 bases: TGTGCCAGCAGCTTACCGGGACAGGCGGTAGGCTACACCTTC.

The rearrangement links TRBV19 to TRBJ1-5; unclear D gene. Trimming removed 5 bases from V and 3 bases from J, with 8 bases in between. This CDR3 is 13 amino acids long. Germline CDR1 reads LNHDA; CDR2 reads SQIVND (reference sequence). CDR3 protein: CASSEGYNQPQHF. The CDR3 DNA reads as TGTGCCAGTAGTGAGGGTTACAATCAGCCCCAGCATTTT.

This clone was picked up a small number of times. This chain connects TRBV28 to TRBJ1-6, with D uncertain. V lost 7 bases to trimming and J lost 8 bases, with 9 bases between them. This CDR3 contains 12 residues. Germline V gene lookup returns CDR1 MDHEN and CDR2 SYDVKM. The CDR3 reads CASTLSDSPLHF. CDR3 bases: TGTGCCAGCACTCTCTCAGATTCACCCCTCCACTTT.

This chain links TRBV27 with TRBJ2-7; D is possibly TRBD1 (5 bases). The V gene lost 2 bases and the J gene lost 6 bases, with 11 bases spanning the gap. The CDR3 spans 13 residues. Germline-derived CDR1 and CDR2 are MNHEY and SMNVEV (reference sequence). CDR3 protein: CASSLHQGSEQYF. The CDR3 bases are TGTGCCAGCAGTTTACACCAGGGATCCGAGCAGTACTTC.

The J gene is TRBJ2-7, the V gene TRBV7-8; 9 bases are a match to TRBD1. The V and J ends lost 6 bases and 3 bases, in that order; junction bases with no gene match: 6. Germline assignment: CDR1 SGHVS and CDR2 FQNEAQ. The CDR3 has 14 residues. CDR3 coding DNA: TGTGCCAGCAGATTAACAGGGGGCAACTACGAGCAGTACTTC. Protein sequence: CASRLTGGNYEQYF.

The chain joins TRBV28 to TRBJ2-2; TRBD2 might be the D (6 bases). CDR1 MDHEN and CDR2 SYDVKM come from the germline V gene. The V and J ends lost 2 bases and 3 bases respectively, with 19 bases between them. This CDR3 region has 18 residues. CDR3: CASSLPGTRTIYTGELFF. The DNA of the CDR3 is TGTGCCAGCAGTTTACCTGGGACTCGAACCATATACACCGGGGAGCTGTTTTTT.

This CDR3 reads CASSFQRGFTQYF. The DNA for the CDR3 is TGTGCCAGCAGTTTCCAGCGGGGGTTTACCCAGTACTTC. V usage is TRBV12-3 or TRBV12-4 and J usage is TRBJ2-5, with TRBD2 matching 8 bases. Losses at the gene ends were 3 bases for V and 8 bases for J; bases not matched to a gene: 5. This CDR3 comprises 13 residues.